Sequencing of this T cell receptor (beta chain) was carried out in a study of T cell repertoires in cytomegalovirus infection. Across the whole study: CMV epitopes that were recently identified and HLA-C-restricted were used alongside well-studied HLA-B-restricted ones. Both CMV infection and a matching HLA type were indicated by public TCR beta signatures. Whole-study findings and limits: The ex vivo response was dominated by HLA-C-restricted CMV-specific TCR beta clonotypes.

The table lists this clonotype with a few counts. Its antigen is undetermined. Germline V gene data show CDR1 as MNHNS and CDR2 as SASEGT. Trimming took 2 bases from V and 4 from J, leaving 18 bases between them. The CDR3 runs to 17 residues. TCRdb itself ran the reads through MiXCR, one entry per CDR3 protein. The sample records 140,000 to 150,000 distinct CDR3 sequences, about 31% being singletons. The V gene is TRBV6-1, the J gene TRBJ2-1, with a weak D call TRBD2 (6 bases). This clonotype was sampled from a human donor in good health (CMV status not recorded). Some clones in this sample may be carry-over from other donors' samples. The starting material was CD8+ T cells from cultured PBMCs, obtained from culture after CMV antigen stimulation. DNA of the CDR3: TGTGCCAGCAGTGAACCCATTAACGGGGGAGTTTACAATGAGCAGTTCTTC. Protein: CASSEPINGGVYNEQFF.